This TCR beta chain was recovered during a study of CD4 T cells in relation to SARS-CoV-2 and coronaviruses. Before the COVID-19 pandemic, during about 2011-2019, CD4+ T cells were taken from unexposed donors. Isolation of CD4+ T cells took place after approximately 11 days in culture. Half the medium was replaced with IL-2 medium on days 3 and 7. The CDR3 covers 15 residues. Trimming cost V 2 bases and J 4 bases, with 11 bases left between them. Germline-derived CDR1 and CDR2 are SEHNR and FQNEAQ (reference sequence). Whole-study findings and limits: No crossreactivity against non-spike viral proteins was tested here.

Only in-frame clones appear in the TCRdb table, and some are missing; sequencing was by immunoSEQ multiplex PCR. The table records tens of thousands of clones, less than 80% of them present only once. About this clone itself: Its antigen is unidentified.

What was sequenced was CD4+ T cells from PBMCs, cultured in vitro. The V call is TRBV7-9, the J call TRBJ1-4; D is unclear. This receptor was taken from a human donor in good health. This CDR3 reads CASSLPGADNEKLFF. The CDR3, as DNA: TGTGCCAGCAGCTTACCGGGCGCTGATAATGAAAAACTGTTTTTT.